One and the same sample provided the 23 T cell receptor beta chains below, sequenced in a study of CD8 T cells in ankylosing spondylitis. Study results and caveats: In ankylosing spondylitis blood, a motif of seven or eight highly homologous TCR beta variants appeared characteristic.

The antigens for these receptors are not known. TCRdb recomputed calls from the 5' RACE reads with MiXCR, one row per CDR3 protein. The sample has almost 400,000 distinct CDR3 sequences, about 20% seen once. The sample comprised blood, either unsorted or a sorted T cell fraction (not recorded which). These receptors all stem from a male donor with ankylosing spondylitis.

This clonotype has just a few counts. J is TRBJ2-7 and V is TRBV27; no clear D gene. Germline V lookup: CDR1 MNHEY, CDR2 SMNVEV (reference sequence). The CDR3 is 15 residues long. V was trimmed by 2 bases and J by 3 bases, leaving 14 bases between them. The chain's CDR3 is CASSLRALGSYEQYF. DNA for the CDR3: TGTGCCAGCAGTTTAAGGGCCCTTGGCAGCTACGAGCAGTACTTC.

This clonotype was counted only a few times. The chain uses TRBV5-1 and TRBJ1-1; D remains ambiguous. Germline CDR1 SGHRS, CDR2 YFSETQ. Trimming shortened V by 0 bases and J by 6 bases, and 15 bases separated the two germline ends. This CDR3 has 15 amino acids. The CDR3 here is CASSLGPTTASEAFF. CDR3 nucleotide sequence: TGCGCCAGCAGCTTGGGGCCGACGACGGCATCTGAAGCTTTCTTT.

This chain links TRBV5-1 with TRBJ1-3, with a possible D match to TRBD1 (5 bases). The CDR3 is made up of 14 amino acids. V lost 4 bases to trimming and J lost 0 bases, with 8 bases between them. Germline V gives CDR1 SGHRS, CDR2 YFSETQ. CDR3 sequence: CASSQDSSGNTIYF. For the CDR3, the DNA is TGCGCCAGCAGCCAAGACAGCTCTGGAAACACCATATATTTT.

This clonotype appeared a few times. The rearrangement links TRBV5-1 to TRBJ2-3; D unclear. This CDR3 has 13 residues. Germline CDR1 reads SGHRS; CDR2 reads YFSETQ. V was cut by 4 bases and J by 4 bases, with 10 bases left in between. The CDR3 region is CASSQVLSDTQYF. CDR3 in DNA: TGCGCCAGCAGCCAAGTCTTGTCAGATACGCAGTATTTT.

This clonotype was seen a handful of times. The rearrangement links TRBV5-1 to TRBJ2-5; no firm D call. Germline lookup yields CDR1 SGHRS and CDR2 YFSETQ. Trimming cost V 0 bases and J 2 bases, with 8 bases left between them. This CDR3 has 14 amino acids. As DNA, the CDR3 is TGCGCCAGCAGCTTGGATATAGTGCAAGAGACCCAGTACTTC. This translates into CASSLDIVQETQYF.

The CDR3 DNA sequence: TGTGCCAGCAGCAGAAGTAGGCTCGATACGCAGTATTTT. This translates into CASSRSRLDTQYF. This chain connects TRBV11-3 to TRBJ2-3, with unresolved D. Germline values: CDR1 SGHNT, CDR2 YENEEA. Trimming pared 5 bases from V and 6 bases from J, leaving 12 bases between. CDR3 size: 13 residues.

The DNA of the CDR3 is TGTGCCAGCAACGACGGGACAGCCACCGGGGAGCTGTTTTTT. As protein: CASNDGTATGELFF. The rearrangement uses TRBV6-2 or TRBV6-3 and TRBJ2-2; 7 nucleotides align to TRBD1. Germline assignment: CDR1 MNHEY and CDR2 SVGEGT. The ends lost 7 bases at V and 4 bases at J; junction bases unmatched: 6. The CDR3 contains 14 residues.

The chain uses TRBV20-1 and TRBJ2-5; 10 bases map to TRBD2. The CDR3 is 15 residues long. With V trimmed by 1 base and J by 2 bases, 4 bases remained unmatched. Germline CDR1 reads DFQATT; CDR2 reads SNEGSKA (reference sequence). The CDR3 DNA is TGCAGTGCTAGAGTTCGGACTAGCGGTCAAGAGACCCAGTACTTC. Amino acids: CSARVRTSGQETQYF.

The genes are TRBV11-3 and TRBJ1-1; 10 nucleotides match TRBD1. This CDR3 has 13 amino acids. Germline V lookup: CDR1 SGHNT, CDR2 YENEEA. Trimming took 7 bases from V and 5 from J; bases not matched to a gene: 4. The CDR3 loop is CASKGQGWTEAFF. The CDR3 DNA reads as TGTGCCAGCAAGGGACAGGGGTGGACTGAAGCTTTCTTT. The variable domain in full, with the rest retrieved from reference TRBV11-3 and TRBJ1-1, is EAGVVQSPRYKIIEKKQPVAFWCNPISGHNTLYWYLQNLGQGPELLIRYENEEAVDDSQLPKDRFSAERLKGVDSTLKIQPAELGDSAVYLCASKGQGWTEAFFGQGTRLTVV.

This clonotype was counted between two and nine times. The rearrangement uses TRBV5-1 and TRBJ2-1, with TRBD1 matching 9 bases. V shed 4 bases and J 4 bases; nucleotides not matched to a gene: 6. CDR3 length equals 15 residues. CDR1 and CDR2 from the germline V gene are SGHRS and YFSETQ. CDR3 sequence (DNA): TGCGCCAGCAGCGGTTCCGGGACAGGGTACAATGAGCAGTTCTTC. Translation: CASSGSGTGYNEQFF.

The chain combines TRBV15 with TRBJ1-5; 9 positions agree with TRBD1. CDR1 LNHNV and CDR2 YYDKDF come from the germline V gene (reference sequence). Trimming took 3 bases from V and 7 from J; bases not matched to a gene: 4. This CDR3 has 14 residues. CDR3 region: CATSSYRGLQPQHF. CDR3 in DNA: TGTGCCACCAGCAGCTACAGGGGGCTGCAGCCCCAGCATTTT.

Remarks on this clonotype: At one end the junction does not follow the germline gene, possibly because of a read error. The rearrangement joins TRBV7-9 to TRBJ1-2, with TRBD1 matching over 10 bases. The CDR3 spans 15 residues. CDR1 and CDR2 from the germline V gene are SEHNR and FQNEAQ (reference sequence). The CDR3: CASSLEGSGTGAVLF. The CDR3 bases are TGTGCCAGCAGCTTAGAAGGATCGGGGACAGGGGCCGTCCTCTTC.

This clonotype was picked up a small number of times. V and J are TRBV18 and TRBJ2-7; possibly TRBD2 for D (6 bases). Trimming took 3 bases from V and 5 from J, leaving 8 bases between them. Germline V gene lookup returns CDR1 KGHSH and CDR2 LQKENI. There are 12 residues in the CDR3. The CDR3 DNA reads TGTGCCAGCTCACCTGGGGGGAACGAGCAGTACTTC. Its translation: CASSPGGNEQYF.

The J gene is TRBJ1-5, the V gene TRBV19; 8 bases are shared with TRBD1. After removal of 3 bases from V and 5 bases from J, the junction contained 6 bases not matched to a gene. Germline values: CDR1 LNHDA, CDR2 SQIVND (reference sequence). The CDR3 consists of 15 residues. The CDR3 bases are TGTGCCAGTAGTATCTGGGGACAGGTGTATCAGCCCCAGCATTTT. This translates into CASSIWGQVYQPQHF.

This clonotype was counted a few times. The gene calls are TRBV10-3 and TRBJ2-3, with TRBD2 matching over 12 bases. The germline V gene has CDR1 ENHRY and CDR2 SYGVKD. The CDR3 has 16 amino acids. V was pared by 4 bases and J by 2 bases, with 4 bases of the junction left unmatched. CDR3 bases: TGTGCCATCAGTGCTGGACTAGCGGGGTACACAGATACGCAGTATTTT. It is translated as CAISAGLAGYTDTQYF.

The chain employs TRBV6-1 and TRBJ2-1, with TRBD2 as a possible D gene (5 bases). Trimming took 4 bases from V and 9 from J, leaving 7 bases between them. The CDR3 runs 11 residues. Germline CDR1 MNHNS, CDR2 SASEGT. CDR3 residues: CASSGLFEQFF. In DNA, the CDR3 is TGTGCCAGCAGTGGACTATTTGAGCAGTTCTTC.

In its sample, this clonotype was seen a few times. The DNA of the CDR3 is TGTGCCAGCACCACTAGCGGGGCCTACAATGAGCAGTTCTTC. This sequence encodes CASTTSGAYNEQFF. The chain employs TRBV18 and TRBJ2-1; 10 bases line up with TRBD2. J gave up 2 bases and V 8 bases, and 3 bases lay outside the gene matches. This CDR3 is built from 14 residues. Looked up from germline, CDR1 is KGHSH and CDR2 is LQKENI.

The V and J genes are TRBV20-1 and TRBJ1-2; 7 positions match TRBD1. In germline, CDR1 is DFQATT, CDR2 SNEGSKA (reference sequence). This CDR3 is built from 13 residues. J was trimmed by 7 bases and V by 5 bases; bases with no gene match: 10. The CDR3 spells CSADPGTETGYTF. DNA for the CDR3: TGCAGTGCTGATCCCGGGACAGAGACTGGCTACACCTTC.

This clonotype turned up a few times. The V gene is TRBV5-5, the J gene TRBJ2-7; TRBD2 matches 13 bases. The germline V gene has CDR1 SGHKS and CDR2 YYEKEE (reference sequence). This CDR3 has 16 amino acids. Unmatched junction bases numbered 4, after V lost 3 bases and J lost 1 base. This CDR3 reads CASSSQTSGRSYEQYF. CDR3 DNA: TGTGCCAGCAGCTCCCAGACTAGCGGGAGGTCCTACGAGCAGTACTTC.

The CDR3 nucleotides read TGCAGTGCTGGGAGGGACGGACGACAAGAGACCCAGTACTTC. Translating gives CSAGRDGRQETQYF. This chain joins TRBV20-1 and TRBJ2-5; 7 bases fit TRBD2. J gave up 2 bases and V 5 bases, and 8 bases lay outside the gene matches. This CDR3 spans 14 amino acids. Germline assignment: CDR1 DFQATT and CDR2 SNEGSKA (reference sequence).

This clonotype has just a few counts. The chain is built from TRBV19 and TRBJ2-7; D may correspond to TRBD1 or TRBD2 (5 bases each). With 3 bases removed from V and 2 bases from J, the gap between germline ends came to 14 bases. The CDR3 sequence is 15 residues long. From germline, CDR1 is LNHDA and CDR2 SQIVND (reference sequence). CDR3 loop: CASSIGTYTPYEQYF. The CDR3 DNA reads TGTGCCAGTAGTATCGGGACGTACACTCCCTACGAGCAGTACTTC.

The chain combines TRBV20-1 with TRBJ1-2, with D unclear. This CDR3 has 13 residues. The germline V gene encodes CDR1 DFQATT and CDR2 SNEGSKA (reference sequence). The germline V and J ends were trimmed by 6 bases and 4 bases, with 15 bases remaining between them. The CDR3 here is CSAPLPSVYGYTF. CDR3 nucleotides: TGCAGTGCGCCTTTACCCTCGGTCTATGGCTACACCTTC.

This clonotype appeared a single time. The V and J genes are TRBV2 and TRBJ2-1, with D perhaps TRBD1 or TRBD2 (6 bases each). Trimming removed 1 base at V and 7 bases at J, with 8 bases between. The CDR3 consists of 13 residues. Per the germline V gene, CDR1 is SNHLY and CDR2 is FYNNEI. The CDR3, as DNA: TGTGCCAGCAGTGAAGTAGGGGGGAATGAGCAGTTCTTC. This encodes CASSEVGGNEQFF.